One sample yielded the 13 T cell receptor beta chains listed below, sequenced in a study of T cell repertoires in cytomegalovirus infection. The antigens these receptors bind are not known. TCRdb recomputed calls from the reads with MiXCR, one row per CDR3 protein. The table has approximately 390,000 distinct CDR3 sequences, roughly 34% seen once. The specimen comprised cultured PBMCs, sampled from culture after CMV antigen stimulation. These receptor sequences come from a human donor in good health (CMV status not recorded). Some clones in this sample may be carry-over from other donors' samples.

The chain has TRBV4-3 and TRBJ2-3; D uncertain. V lost 1 base and J lost 8, with 7 bases in between. Per germline, CDR1 LGHNA and CDR2 YSLEER. This CDR3 has 12 amino acids. The CDR3 region has the DNA TGCGCCAGCAGCCAAGGGGCAGGTACGCAGTATTTT. Translation: CASSQGAGTQYF.

The genes are TRBV7-2 and TRBJ1-5; TRBD1 agrees at 8 bases. The CDR3 is 13 amino acids. The germline V gene encodes CDR1 SGHTA and CDR2 FQGNSA. V lost 5 bases, J lost 7 bases, and 4 bases stayed unmatched. The CDR3 DNA sequence: TGTGCCAGCAGCCAGGGGGCAGGGCAGCCCCAGCATTTT. It specifies CASSQGAGQPQHF.

The J gene is TRBJ2-7, the V gene TRBV12-3 or TRBV12-4; tentatively, D is TRBD2 (5 bases). CDR3 length: 11 amino acids. The V end was cut by 6 bases, the J end by 7 bases, with 10 bases between. CDR3 coding DNA: TGTGCCAGCAGACTCCGGAGGGAGCAGTACGTC. Its protein is CASRLRREQYV.

The CDR3 reads CASRTARDYTQGRELFF. The CDR3 region has the DNA TGTGCCAGCAGGACCGCGAGGGACTACACCCAGGGGCGGGAGCTGTTTTTT. V gene TRBV6-2 or TRBV6-3 combines with J gene TRBJ2-2; the D gene is possibly TRBD2 (7 bases). Deletions cut 6 bases from V and 9 bases from J, with 26 bases between. This CDR3 comprises 17 residues. Germline V gene data show CDR1 as MNHEY and CDR2 as SVGEGT.

This chain connects TRBV18 to TRBJ2-3, with 9 bases aligning to TRBD1. Germline V gene data show CDR1 as KGHSH and CDR2 as LQKENI. Unmatched junction bases numbered 4, after V lost 3 bases and J lost 0 bases. The CDR3 totals 16 residues. CDR3 nucleotides: TGTGCCAGCTCACCGACAGGGGGACGTAGCACAGATACGCAGTATTTT. It specifies CASSPTGGRSTDTQYF.

This clonotype was counted between two and nine times. The chain carries TRBV7-2 and TRBJ1-2, with a possible D match to TRBD1 (5 bases). Germline V gives CDR1 SGHTA, CDR2 FQGNSA. This CDR3 comprises 14 residues. Between the trimmed V and J ends, which lost 7 bases and 8 bases, there was a span of 20 bases. The DNA for the CDR3 is TGTGCCAGCACCTCAGGAGGGGTAATCAGGGGCTACACCTTC. It yields the protein CASTSGGVIRGYTF.

The table lists this clonotype with a few counts. The chain joins TRBV7-6 to TRBJ2-2; 13 bases are a match to TRBD2. V gave up 6 bases and J gave up 5 bases; unmatched junction bases: 6. Per the germline V gene, CDR1 is SGHVS and CDR2 is FNYEAQ. This CDR3 is 16 amino acids long. CDR3 region: CASSLGLAGVTGELFF. CDR3 DNA sequence: TGTGCCAGCAGTCTTGGACTAGCGGGAGTAACCGGGGAGCTGTTTTTT.

The chain links TRBV7-9 to TRBJ2-5; unclear D gene. CDR1 SEHNR and CDR2 FQNEAQ come from the germline V gene (reference sequence). V lost 2 bases, J lost 2 bases, and 12 bases lay in between. This CDR3 comprises 15 residues. The CDR3 DNA reads TGTGCCAGCAGCTTATTGATGAGGACGCAAGAGACCCAGTACTTC. Translated, it gives CASSLLMRTQETQYF.

The sample holds a few counts of this clonotype. The chain is built from TRBV11-3 and TRBJ2-1; D might be TRBD1 or TRBD2, each matching 5 bases. This CDR3 spans 15 amino acids. The ends were cut back, 5 bases at V and 2 bases at J, with 13 bases in the middle. Looked up from germline, CDR1 is SGHNT and CDR2 is YENEEA. CDR3 nucleotide sequence: TGTGCCAGCAGCCGAGGGGAGACACCCTACAATGAGCAGTTCTTC. Translating gives CASSRGETPYNEQFF.

This clonotype was seen a handful of times. The chain couples TRBV12-3 or TRBV12-4 to TRBJ1-1, with 8 bases aligning to TRBD1. J gave up 5 bases and V 5 bases, and 10 bases lay outside the gene matches. The CDR3 has 15 residues. The chain's CDR3 is CASSSQGASTTEAFF. The CDR3 nucleotides read TGTGCCAGCAGTAGCCAGGGGGCGTCCACGACTGAAGCTTTCTTT.

This clonotype was seen more than once but under ten times. J is TRBJ2-5 and V is TRBV12-3 or TRBV12-4, with 7 bases aligning to TRBD1. This CDR3 comprises 14 residues. V lost 5 bases to trimming and J lost 1 base; unmatched junction nucleotides: 4. CDR3 sequence reads: CASSQTGTQETQYF. Written as DNA, the CDR3 is TGTGCCAGCAGTCAGACAGGGACCCAAGAGACCCAGTACTTC.

This sequence joins TRBV27 and TRBJ1-1; TRBD1 is a possible D gene (6 bases). The germline V gene has CDR1 MNHEY and CDR2 SMNVEV (reference sequence). V lost 6 bases and J lost 1, with 12 bases in between. There are 14 residues in the CDR3. The DNA for the CDR3 is TGTGCCAGCAGGGAGGGGGTGGCGAACACTGAAGCTTTCTTT. Its translation is CASREGVANTEAFF.

The rearrangement joins TRBV7-2 to TRBJ2-7; D is possibly TRBD2 (7 bases). CDR1 and CDR2 from the germline V gene are SGHTA and FQGNSA. The CDR3 covers 16 residues. Trimming shortened V by 1 base and J by 4 bases, and 17 bases separated the two germline ends. CDR3 coding DNA: TGTGCCAGCAGCTTAGGAGTTGGGGGGGCGACGTACGAGCAGTACTTC. It codes for CASSLGVGGATYEQYF.